Presented here are 32 T cell receptor beta chains from one specimen sequenced in a study of breast tumors, draining lymph nodes, adjacent tissues. Samples came from axillary lymph nodes draining the breast cancer. TCRdb independently ran MiXCR on the multiplex PCR reads; one entry per CDR3 protein. Among some 170,000 distinct CDR3 sequences, 30% to 35% were seen once, and the ten largest hold around 4%. The material sequenced was axillary lymph node tissue. Receptors were obtained from a female donor with breast cancer. Some clones in this sample may be carry-over from other donors' samples.

This clonotype was counted between two and nine times. A read error may explain this, as a much larger clone is one base away. The rearrangement uses TRBV12-3 or TRBV12-4 and TRBJ1-2; the match to TRBD1 covers 8 bases. The CDR3 has 13 residues. Trimming took 5 bases from V and 8 from J; bases not matched to a gene: 7. DNA of the CDR3: TGTGCCAGCAGTAACGGACAGGGAGGAGGCTACACCTTC. This gives the protein CASSNGQGGGYTF.

This clonotype was picked up one time. The germline gene is not matched at one end of the junction; a read error may be the cause. V is TRBV24-1 and J is TRBJ1-2; 11 bases fit TRBD1. Germline V CDR1 and CDR2: KGHDR, SFDVKD. The CDR3 loop spans 15 amino acids. Here the CDR3 reads CATSGPGQGAAGHTF. In DNA form, the CDR3 reads TGTGCCACCAGTGGTCCTGGACAGGGGGCGGCTGGCCACACCTTC.

This clonotype was counted a few times. A read error is possible here, since a much larger clone lies one base away. J is TRBJ1-2 and V is TRBV7-9; D is unclear. This CDR3 has 15 residues. Germline assignment: CDR1 SEHNR and CDR2 FQNEAQ (reference sequence). The CDR3 coding sequence is TGTGCCAGCAGCTTAGATCTCGCCACTAACTATGGCTACCCCTTC. This translates into CASSLDLATNYGYPF.

This clonotype was observed many times. The chain carries TRBV12-5 and TRBJ1-3; D is perhaps TRBD1 (6 bases). Trimming took off 6 bases at V and 4 bases at J, with 13 bases between the two ends. The CDR3 sequence is 14 residues long. The V gene's germline CDR1 is LGHNT and CDR2 FRNRAP. In DNA form, the CDR3 reads TGTGCTAGTGGAGACACAGGGAAAGGAAACACCATATATTTT. Encoded protein: CASGDTGKGNTIYF. Drawing the rest from reference TRBV12-5 and TRBJ1-3, the complete variable domain is DARVTQTPRHKVTEMGQEVTMRCQPILGHNTVFWYRQTMMQGLELLAYFRNRAPLDDSGMPKDRFSAEMPDATLATLKIQPSEPRDSAVYFCASGDTGKGNTIYFGEGSWLTVV.

The table lists this clonotype with many counts. The chain joins TRBV14 to TRBJ2-3; the match to TRBD2 covers 7 bases. The germline CDR1 and CDR2 sequences are SGHDN and FVKESK. J lost 3 bases, V lost 2 bases, and 8 bases had no gene match. CDR3 size: 16 residues. The CDR3 protein is CASSQRPGLLTDTQYF. For the CDR3, the DNA is TGTGCCAGCAGCCAAAGACCGGGACTATTGACAGATACGCAGTATTTT.

This clonotype turned up a few times. This may arise from a read error, as a much more abundant clone is one base away. The J gene is TRBJ2-2, the V gene TRBV5-6; possibly TRBD1 or TRBD2 for D (6 bases each). The CDR3 is 15 residues long. The V end was cut by 4 bases, the J end by 7 bases, with 17 bases between. Germline V lookup: CDR1 SGHDT, CDR2 YYEEEE. The CDR3 DNA follows: TGTGCCAGCAGCCCCTGGGGGGCGTTGAGCGGGGAGCTGTTTTTT. Translated, it gives CASSPWGALSGELFF.

This clonotype has just a few counts. The V gene is TRBV10-1, the J gene TRBJ2-5, with 9 bases matching TRBD2. The CDR3 has 15 amino acids. V shed 7 bases, J shed 5 bases, and the junction held 11 bases outside the gene matches. Germline V lookup: CDR1 WNHNN, CDR2 SYGVQD (reference sequence). This chain's CDR3 is CASTGASGAWETQYF. CDR3 nucleotide sequence: TGCGCCAGCACCGGCGCTAGCGGGGCATGGGAGACCCAGTACTTC.

This clonotype was counted ten times or more. Just one base apart from a much larger clone, this may be a read error. The rearrangement joins TRBV15 to TRBJ1-2; TRBD1 might be the D (5 bases). Between the trimmed V and J ends, which lost 5 bases and 4 bases, there was a span of 11 bases. The CDR3 spans 13 residues. The germline V gene has CDR1 LNHNV and CDR2 YYDKDF (reference sequence). CDR3 bases: TGTGCCACCAGCCACGCCGGGGGCTATGGCTACACCTTC. This translates into CATSHAGGYGYTF.

The gene calls are TRBV20-1 and TRBJ2-3; the match to TRBD2 covers 14 bases. The CDR3 is made up of 16 amino acids. V lost 5 bases to trimming and J lost 0 bases; unmatched junction nucleotides: 4. Germline V lookup: CDR1 DFQATT, CDR2 SNEGSKA (reference sequence). The CDR3 region is CSADGTSGGSTDTQYF. CDR3 nucleotide sequence: TGCAGTGCTGACGGGACTAGCGGGGGTAGCACAGATACGCAGTATTTT.

The sample holds many counts of this clonotype. The J gene is TRBJ2-5, the V gene TRBV6-2 or TRBV6-3; no clear D. The V and J ends lost 10 bases and 5 bases respectively, with 11 bases between them. CDR1 is MNHEY, CDR2 SVGEGT, per germline. This CDR3 is built from 11 residues. The CDR3 spells CATGLGETQYF. The CDR3 bases are TGTGCCACTGGGTTGGGGGAGACCCAGTACTTC.

This clonotype was detected many times. V gene TRBV6-1 combines with J gene TRBJ2-1; 8 nucleotides align to TRBD1. The V gene end was trimmed by 6 bases and the J gene end by 8 bases; junction bases not matched to a gene: 12. This CDR3 region has 15 residues. Per germline, CDR1 MNHNS and CDR2 SASEGT. CDR3 coding DNA: TGTGCCAGCAGAAGGACAGGGAGCTTTTTGGATGAGCAGTTCTTC. As protein: CASRRTGSFLDEQFF.

Ten or more counts support this clonotype. This may be a read error: a much more frequent sequence differs by one nucleotide. V is TRBV9 and J is TRBJ1-6; maybe TRBD1 (6 bases). The germline CDR1 and CDR2 sequences are SGDLS and YYNGEE. The CDR3 contains 15 residues. The CDR3 coding sequence is TGTGCCAGCAGCGCGACAGGTTACGATAATTCACCCCCCCACTTT. It yields the protein CASSATGYDNSPPHF.

This clonotype was recorded at least ten times. The chain joins TRBV11-3 to TRBJ2-1, with 7 bases aligning to TRBD2. This CDR3 has 15 residues. CDR1 is SGHNT, CDR2 YENEEA, per germline. V dropped 0 bases and J dropped 9; count of bases not matched to a gene: 8. CDR3 bases: TGTGCCAGCAGCTTAGAGAGCGGGACCGGCAGTGAGCAGTTCTTC. It yields the protein CASSLESGTGSEQFF.

This clonotype was picked up many times. Relative to the germline gene, one junction end is altered; a read error may explain this. This chain joins TRBV29-1 and TRBJ1-1; D is undetermined. Looked up from germline, CDR1 is SQVTM and CDR2 is ANQGSEA. The CDR3 covers 9 residues. CDR3 DNA: TGCAGCGTCTCGGACGGAGCTCAGTTT. Residues: CSVSDGAQF. The full variable domain, rest sourced from reference TRBV29-1 and TRBJ1-1, is SAVISQKPSRDICQRGTSLTIQCQVDSQVTMMFWYRQQPGQSLTLIATANQGSEATYESGFVIDKFPISRPNLTFSTLTVSNMSPEDSSIYLCSVSDGAQFGQGTRLTVV.

This clonotype was recorded at least ten times. The chain's CDR3 is CSAKQETQYF. CDR3 DNA: TGCAGCGCTAAGCAAGAGACCCAGTACTTC. The rearrangement joins TRBV29-1 to TRBJ2-5; D not certain. The CDR3 is 10 residues long. Trimming cost V 7 bases and J 2 bases, with 5 bases left between them. Germline-derived CDR1 and CDR2 are SQVTM and ANQGSEA.

In its sample, this clonotype was seen many times. The gene calls are TRBV20-1 and TRBJ2-3, with 11 bases aligning to TRBD2. This CDR3 contains 17 residues. Unmatched junction bases numbered 14, after V lost 2 bases and J lost 7 bases. The germline V gene encodes CDR1 DFQATT and CDR2 SNEGSKA (reference sequence). The CDR3 coding sequence is TGCAGTGCTAGATACTGGGCTAGCGGGGGGTTCGTGAATACGCAGTATTTT. This sequence encodes CSARYWASGGFVNTQYF.

This clonotype was found many times. This rearrangement joins TRBV24-1 to TRBJ2-1; no clear D. CDR1 is KGHDR, CDR2 SFDVKD, per germline. This CDR3 region has 13 residues. The V gene lost 1 base and the J gene lost 8 bases, with 8 bases spanning the gap. For the CDR3, the DNA is TGTGCCACCAGTGATTTCCGCCGCGATGAGCAGTTCTTC. Translation gives CATSDFRRDEQFF.

This clonotype was counted many times. This rearrangement joins TRBV20-1 to TRBJ1-4; D perhaps matches TRBD1 (5 bases). The V gene lost 0 bases and the J gene lost 5 bases, with 13 bases spanning the gap. The CDR3 sequence is 15 residues long. Germline CDR1 reads DFQATT; CDR2 reads SNEGSKA (reference sequence). The CDR3 sequence is CSARDTQGTNEKLFF. As DNA, the CDR3 is TGCAGTGCTAGAGATACCCAGGGCACAAATGAAAAACTGTTTTTT.

This clonotype was counted many times. The rearrangement links TRBV24-1 to TRBJ2-1; D could derive from TRBD1 or TRBD2 (5 bases each). The V and J ends lost 1 base and 4 bases respectively, with 7 bases between them. This CDR3 contains 14 residues. CDR1 is KGHDR, CDR2 SFDVKD, per germline. CDR3 residues: CATSDFGGYNEQFF. In nucleotides, the CDR3 is TGTGCCACCAGTGATTTTGGGGGATACAATGAGCAGTTCTTC.

This clonotype showed up just a few times. This chain connects TRBV7-9 to TRBJ1-1; D gene unclear. Germline assignment: CDR1 SEHNR and CDR2 FQNEAQ (reference sequence). This CDR3 region has 13 residues. V lost 5 bases and J 0 bases, leaving 7 bases between the germline ends. The CDR3 region is CASSPQMNTEAFF. The CDR3 DNA reads TGTGCCAGCAGCCCACAGATGAACACTGAAGCTTTCTTT.

A note on this clonotype: Since a much larger clone is just one base distant, this may be a read error. V is TRBV5-4 and J is TRBJ1-4, with a possible D match to TRBD1 (6 bases). CDR3 length equals 18 residues. CDR1 and CDR2 from the germline V gene are SGHNT and YYREEE (reference sequence). The CDR3 loop is CASSLDGQGKGRGEKLSF. The DNA of the CDR3 is TGTGCCAGCAGCTTGGACGGGCAGGGGAAAGGGAGGGGTGAAAAACTGTCTTTT.

With regard to this clonotype: The CDR3 does not close with the conserved phenylalanine or tryptophan, likely indicating a read error. The V call is TRBV12-3 or TRBV12-4, the J call TRBJ1-2, with D perhaps matching TRBD1 (5 bases). This CDR3 has 13 amino acids. The V end was cut by 7 bases, the J end by 8 bases, with 17 bases between. The CDR3 coding sequence is TGTGCCAGCACCCTCGATGGCCGGGGCGGCTACACCTCC. Translating gives CASTLDGRGGYTS.

This clonotype was counted ten times or more. The chain uses TRBV28 and TRBJ2-3; D is possibly TRBD2 (5 bases). V shed 9 bases and J shed 3 bases, with 19 bases lying between them. CDR1 and CDR2 from the germline V gene are MDHEN and SYDVKM. The CDR3 runs to 15 residues. The DNA of the CDR3 is TGTGCCAGTACCACCGAGGGAGCGGAGACAGATACGCAGTATTTT. Amino acids: CASTTEGAETDTQYF.

This clonotype has at least ten counts. The chain recombines TRBV9 with TRBJ2-1, with 7 positions matching TRBD2. This CDR3 region has 18 residues. Germline CDR1 reads SGDLS; CDR2 reads YYNGEE. Losses at the gene ends were 0 bases for V and 5 bases for J; bases not matched to a gene: 14. The CDR3 loop reads CASSVVPPSGGINNEQFF. CDR3 coding DNA: TGTGCCAGCAGCGTAGTCCCCCCTAGCGGAGGGATAAACAATGAGCAGTTCTTC.

The sample holds many counts of this clonotype. The chain employs TRBV29-1 and TRBJ2-5; TRBD2 matches 16 bases. V was pared by 7 bases and J by 4 bases, with 3 bases of the junction left unmatched. Looked up from germline, CDR1 is SQVTM and CDR2 is ANQGSEA. This CDR3 region has 14 residues. The chain's CDR3 is CSAGLAGGGETQYF. As DNA, the CDR3 is TGCAGCGCGGGACTAGCGGGGGGGGGAGAGACCCAGTACTTC.

This clonotype has only a few counts. The rearrangement uses TRBV27 and TRBJ1-2; 7 positions agree with TRBD1. The CDR3 length is 18 residues. Germline trimming cut 7 bases from V and 3 bases from J; bases unmatched to any gene: 20. In germline, CDR1 is MNHEY, CDR2 SMNVEV (reference sequence). The DNA for the CDR3 is TGTGCCAGCACCAACCGACGAGGGGGCGCGAGGGGATACTATGGCTACACCTTC. As protein: CASTNRRGGARGYYGYTF.

This clonotype was counted many times. V is TRBV6-6 and J is TRBJ2-1; tentative D call: TRBD2 (5 bases). Germline-derived CDR1 and CDR2 are MNHNY and SVGAGI (reference sequence). V was shortened by 0 bases and J by 6 bases, with 21 bases between the two germline ends. The CDR3 spans 18 residues. CDR3 loop: CASSYSRVRTGVGNEQFF. DNA of the CDR3: TGTGCCAGCAGTTACTCGAGAGTAAGGACCGGGGTCGGCAATGAGCAGTTCTTC.

This clonotype was counted ten times or more. The gene calls are TRBV6-1 and TRBJ1-5, with a possible D match to TRBD1 (6 bases). V was clipped by 6 bases and J by 0 bases, with 12 bases between them. From germline, CDR1 is MNHNS and CDR2 SASEGT. The CDR3 covers 15 residues. CDR3 sequence: CASSRGQTSNQPQHF. CDR3 coding DNA: TGTGCCAGCAGCCGCGGACAGACTAGCAATCAGCCCCAGCATTTT.

This clonotype came up many times. The chain links TRBV4-1 to TRBJ2-5, with 8 positions matching TRBD2. The CDR3 runs to 17 residues. V shed 2 bases and J 6 bases; nucleotides not matched to a gene: 14. Germline-derived CDR1 and CDR2 are MGHRA and YSYEKL. The CDR3 DNA sequence: TGCGCCAGCAGCCAATTCCACTCAGCGGGGGCGGTAAAGACCCAGTACTTC. Amino acids: CASSQFHSAGAVKTQYF.

This clonotype was observed at least ten times. V is TRBV5-1 and J is TRBJ2-5; D call uncertain. The germline V gene encodes CDR1 SGHRS and CDR2 YFSETQ. Trimming left V 4 bases short and J 9 bases short, with 13 bases between. The CDR3 runs 12 residues. Written as DNA, the CDR3 is TGCGCCAGCAGCCCGCTTTCCGGTCCCCAGTACTTC. The encoded protein is CASSPLSGPQYF.

Many counts were recorded for this clonotype. This may arise from a read error, as a much more abundant clone is one base away. V is TRBV5-1 and J is TRBJ1-6, with D possibly TRBD1 on 5 matching bases. Germline V lookup: CDR1 SGHRS, CDR2 YFSETQ. The CDR3 contains 15 residues. CDR3 sequence (DNA): TGCGCCAGCAGCCGAGCAGGGCCTGATAATTCACCCCTCCGCTTT. It yields the protein CASSRAGPDNSPLRF.

In regard to this clonotype: A junction boundary mismatches the germline segment, possibly from a read error. The CDR3 DNA reads TGTGCCAGCAGTTCCGTGTCGGGGAGAGGGATCGGGGAGCCGTTTTTT. Amino acids: CASSSVSGRGIGEPFF. This chain uses TRBV2 with TRBJ2-2; a weak D match, TRBD2 (5 bases). CDR3 length equals 16 residues. Per the germline V gene, CDR1 is SNHLY and CDR2 is FYNNEI.